This T cell receptor beta chain was retrieved from a study of T cells in Graves' hyperthyroidism and ophthalmopathy. General observations from the study: Stable hyperthyroidism and ophthalmopathy were separated using 13 V-J signatures. Ophthalmopathy prediction by the model preceded onset by a median approximately six months.

TCR beta CDR3 regions were amplified from RNA transcripts. Researchers ran a first-round RT-PCR on the TCR CDR3 using the HTBI primer set. TCRdb ran MiXCR on the multiplex PCR reads and lists one entry per CDR3 protein. Among under 350,000 distinct CDR3 sequences listed, about a sixth were seen once. Germline CDR1 is MDHEN and CDR2 is SYDVKM. Unmatched junction bases numbered 8, after V lost 3 bases and J lost 3 bases. The length of the CDR3 is 18 residues. This clonotype came up many times. Antigen unknown. The PBMCs studied were ones that came from about 9.9 ml fresh peripheral blood. The sample consisted of blood. The clonotype was recovered from a woman aged 60-70 years with Graves' ophthalmopathy. The rearrangement uses TRBV28 and TRBJ2-1, with 13 bases identical to TRBD2. CDR3 DNA sequence: TGTGCCAGCAGTTTTAAAGGACTAGCGGGAGATTTCTACAATGAGCAGTTCTTC. Translation gives CASSFKGLAGDFYNEQFF.